This T cell receptor beta chain was observed in a study of CD8 T cells in Susac syndrome. Random hexamers were used to reverse transcribe about 0.5 to 1 ug of RNA. TCRdb analysed the immunoSEQ multiplex PCR reads with MiXCR anew, one entry per CDR3 protein. Of around 200,000 distinct CDR3 sequences in the sample, approximately 95% are singletons; the top ten hold approximately 0.1%. V gave up 4 bases and J gave up 4 bases, with 16 bases separating them. The germline CDR1 and CDR2 sequences are LGHDT and YNNKEL (reference sequence). The CDR3 sequence is 15 residues long. V is TRBV3-1 and J is TRBJ1-2; D gene uncertain. Source material: CD4+ T cells from PBMCs. The clonotype was recovered from a human donor in good health. The CDR3 here is CASSPLGQTVYGYTF. CDR3 nucleotide sequence: TGTGCCAGCAGCCCTCTTGGGCAGACCGTCTATGGCTACACCTTC.